This TCR beta chain was recovered during a study of shared clonotypes between healthy human individuals. Clones were sequenced by immunoSEQ multiplex PCR, and TCRdb holds only the in-frame ones, with some missing. The table records hundreds of thousands of clones, around 73% of them present only once. V was pared by 4 bases and J by 5 bases, with 15 bases between. The CDR3 has 14 residues. Germline assignment: CDR1 SQVTM and CDR2 ANQGSEA. The chain has TRBV29-1 and TRBJ2-1; D possibly corresponds to TRBD2 (5 bases). Sequenced material: memory CD4+ T cells sorted from blood. As for subset: CD45RA-negative fraction. This clonotype was sampled from a woman in her 30s in good health. The CDR3 coding sequence is TGCAGCGTTGTGGAAAGGCGGGTGAACAATGAGCAGTTCTTC. Its protein is CSVVERRVNNEQFF.